The 17 T cell receptor beta chains below were found in one sample sequenced in a study of T-cell memory formation after mild COVID-19. TCRdb independently ran MiXCR on the 5' RACE reads; one entry per CDR3 protein. The sample shows hundreds of thousands of distinct CDR3 sequences, about a fifth of them seen only once. Sequences were obtained from PBMCs or a T cell subset sorted from them (not recorded which). The source is an adult woman who had mild COVID-19 (a few samples of this study predate the infection). Cell type and time point are not known.

In this sample, this clonotype turned up many times. This sequence joins TRBV13 and TRBJ2-1; TRBD1 matches 8 bases. The CDR3 runs 21 residues. Looked up from germline, CDR1 is PRHDT and CDR2 is FYEKMQ (reference sequence). The V segment lost 4 bases and the J segment 0 bases; nucleotides outside the gene matches: 20. The DNA of the CDR3 is TGTGCCAGCAGCTCCTTTAAACCGGGACAGGAGGTTTCGAGCTCCTACAATGAGCAGTTCTTC. The encoded protein is CASSSFKPGQEVSSSYNEQFF.

The chain has TRBV3-1 and TRBJ1-1; D may be TRBD1 (5 bases). The CDR3 totals 13 residues. V gave up 1 base and J gave up 4 bases, with 7 bases separating them. Per the germline V gene, CDR1 is LGHDT and CDR2 is YNNKEL (reference sequence). The CDR3 is CASSQGGSTEAFF. The CDR3 coding sequence is TGTGCCAGCAGCCAAGGGGGGTCCACTGAAGCTTTCTTT.

This clonotype occurred a few times. This chain uses TRBV11-1 with TRBJ2-1; maybe TRBD2 (5 bases). With 1 base removed from V and 8 bases from J, the gap between germline ends came to 9 bases. The germline gives CDR1 SGHAT, CDR2 FQDESV (reference sequence). This CDR3 region has 13 residues. The CDR3 region has the DNA TGTGCCAGCAGCTTAGGGAGGCAGTATGAGCAGTTCTTC. Residues: CASSLGRQYEQFF.

The table lists this clonotype with a few counts. This rearrangement joins TRBV7-6 to TRBJ2-1; the D gene is possibly TRBD1 (5 bases). This CDR3 has 16 residues. The V and J ends lost 6 bases and 5 bases respectively, with 20 bases between them. Germline CDR1 and CDR2: SGHVS and FNYEAQ. CDR3 DNA sequence: TGTGCCAGCAGTCCCGTAGTAGGGGTTGTCCACAATGAGCAGTTCTTC. This gives the protein CASSPVVGVVHNEQFF.

This chain joins TRBV19 and TRBJ1-5; 9 positions match TRBD1. The CDR3 is 17 amino acids. Trimming removed 4 bases from V and 1 base from J; junction bases left unmatched: 8. Germline V lookup: CDR1 LNHDA, CDR2 SQIVND (reference sequence). The CDR3 DNA follows: TGTGCCAGTAGTACCGGACAGGGGAGTTGGAGCAATCAGCCCCAGCATTTT. Its translation is CASSTGQGSWSNQPQHF. Combining the CDR3 with reference TRBV19 and TRBJ1-5 gives the whole variable domain DGGITQSPKYLFRKEGQNVTLSCEQNLNHDAMYWYRQDPGQGLRLIYYSQIVNDFQKGDIAEGYSVSREKKESFPLTVTSAQKNPTAFYLCASSTGQGSWSNQPQHFGDGTRLSIL.

This clonotype was seen a few times. The V and J genes are TRBV18 and TRBJ2-2; D ambiguous. V lost 6 bases to trimming and J lost 6 bases, with 14 bases between them. The CDR3 runs 14 residues. Germline loops: CDR1 KGHSH, CDR2 LQKENI. This CDR3 is CASSELHGSGELFF. CDR3 nucleotide sequence: TGTGCCAGCTCCGAGCTGCACGGGTCCGGGGAGCTGTTTTTT.

This clonotype was observed a handful of times. The chain combines TRBV20-1 with TRBJ2-7; 8 positions agree with TRBD1. V lost 0 bases and J lost 0; bases outside the gene matches: 7. Looked up from germline, CDR1 is DFQATT and CDR2 is SNEGSKA (reference sequence). This CDR3 is 16 amino acids long. CDR3: CSARDTQGASSYEQYF. CDR3 in DNA: TGCAGTGCTAGAGATACGCAGGGGGCGAGCTCCTACGAGCAGTACTTC.

In its sample, this clonotype was seen a few times. This chain joins TRBV7-2 and TRBJ2-5; 11 nucleotides match TRBD2. Unmatched junction bases numbered 15, after V lost 5 bases and J lost 1 base. Germline V CDR1 and CDR2: SGHTA, FQGNSA. The CDR3 sequence is 19 residues long. CDR3: CASSANRWETSGIQETQYF. The DNA for the CDR3 is TGTGCCAGCAGCGCCAATCGATGGGAGACTAGCGGGATCCAAGAGACCCAGTACTTC.

V usage is TRBV20-1 and J usage is TRBJ2-3; D gene uncertain. The CDR3 runs to 15 residues. Germline V CDR1 and CDR2: DFQATT, SNEGSKA (reference sequence). Trimming shortened V by 2 bases and J by 1 base, and 13 bases separated the two germline ends. For the CDR3, the DNA is TGCAGTGCTAGATCCTGGGCGGTCCGCACAGATACGCAGTATTTT. Amino acid sequence: CSARSWAVRTDTQYF.

This clonotype was seen only a few times. The chain joins TRBV7-9 to TRBJ1-1, with no clear D. Germline CDR1 SEHNR, CDR2 FQNEAQ (reference sequence). V was cut by 3 bases and J by 7 bases, with 6 bases left in between. The CDR3 runs 11 residues. The CDR3 nucleotides read TGTGCCAGCAGCTTCAGCAGTGAAGCTTTCTTT. Protein: CASSFSSEAFF. The full variable domain, completed using reference TRBV7-9 and TRBJ1-1, is DTGVSQNPRHKITKRGQNVTFRCDPISEHNRLYWYRQTLGQGPEFLTYFQNEAQLEKSRLLSDRFSAERPKGSFSTLEIQRTEQGDSAMYLCASSFSSEAFFGQGTRLTVV.

This chain uses TRBV29-1 with TRBJ2-1; the D gene is possibly TRBD2 (5 bases). V lost 7 bases and J lost 0, with 13 bases in between. Germline lookup yields CDR1 SQVTM and CDR2 ANQGSEA. The CDR3 is 14 amino acids. DNA for the CDR3: TGCAGCGGAAACCCTAGCCACTCCTACAATGAGCAGTTCTTC. Translating it yields CSGNPSHSYNEQFF.

This clonotype was observed a handful of times. The chain employs TRBV7-8 and TRBJ2-5; TRBD1 matches at 9 bases. The CDR3 runs to 18 residues. V lost 2 bases, J lost 1 base, and 11 bases stayed unmatched. Germline V gives CDR1 SGHVS, CDR2 FQNEAQ. The CDR3 loop reads CASSLPHRDRVFQETQYF. DNA of the CDR3: TGTGCCAGCAGCTTACCGCACCGGGACAGGGTTTTCCAAGAGACCCAGTACTTC.

This clonotype has just a few counts. The chain joins TRBV19 to TRBJ2-1, with 8 bases fitting TRBD2. The CDR3 runs 17 residues. Germline-derived CDR1 and CDR2 are LNHDA and SQIVND (reference sequence). J gave up 1 base and V 1 base, and 6 bases lay outside the gene matches. CDR3 DNA: TGTGCCAGTAGTATAGCAAGCGGGGGCCATTCCTACAATGAGCAGTTCTTC. Encoded protein: CASSIASGGHSYNEQFF.

The chain has TRBV24-1 and TRBJ2-1; perhaps TRBD2 as D (6 bases). CDR1 and CDR2 from the germline V gene are KGHDR and SFDVKD. CDR3 length: 17 residues. The V end was cut by 4 bases, the J end by 5 bases, with 20 bases between. Here the CDR3 DNA reads TGTGCCACCAGTGAGGGAGGACTTGCGGGGTTTAACAATGAGCAGTTCTTC. As protein: CATSEGGLAGFNNEQFF.

The J gene is TRBJ1-2, the V gene TRBV14; D gene uncertain. Germline V gives CDR1 SGHDN, CDR2 FVKESK. Between the trimmed V and J ends, which lost 1 base and 4 bases, there was a span of 10 bases. This CDR3 has 14 residues. CDR3 amino acids: CASSQGPKLYGYTF. As DNA, the CDR3 is TGTGCCAGCAGCCAAGGTCCGAAGCTCTATGGCTACACCTTC.

This clonotype was found a few times. This chain links TRBV6-6 with TRBJ2-3; TRBD2 matches at 8 bases. Per the germline V gene, CDR1 is MNHNY and CDR2 is SVGAGI (reference sequence). CDR3 length equals 14 residues. V shed 10 bases and J 0 bases; nucleotides not matched to a gene: 6. The CDR3 loop is CATRRGASTDTQYF. CDR3 in DNA: TGTGCCACCAGGCGGGGGGCAAGCACAGATACGCAGTATTTT.

There are a few counts of this clonotype. The rearrangement joins TRBV12-3 or TRBV12-4 to TRBJ1-6; TRBD1 matches 10 bases. Trimming cost V 6 bases and J 14 bases; bases outside gene matches: 10. The CDR3 extends over 14 amino acids. DNA for the CDR3: TGTGCCAGCAGCTCGGACAGGGGGGCAAGGGCCCTCCACTTT. Amino acid sequence: CASSSDRGARALHF.